The clone carrying this T cell receptor (beta chain) occurred once. Its antigen is still unknown. The entry originates in a study of shared clonotypes between healthy human individuals. Regarding the study as a whole: Naive subsets generally exceeded memory subsets in estimated richness. Some naive CD4 clonotypes, roughly 4.8%, turned up in common across several donors.

Trimming removed 1 base from V and 5 bases from J; junction bases left unmatched: 7. Looked up from germline, CDR1 is MDHEN and CDR2 is SYDVKM. The CDR3 totals 15 residues. Investigators spread the genomic DNA of each subset evenly over several immunoSEQ plates. The repertoire was sequenced with immunoSEQ multiplex PCR; TCRdb's copy has only in-frame clones and lacks some. The top ten hold about 0.41% of the sample, which has over 2 million clones, 92% seen once. The sequence was collected from a man younger than 35 in good health. Some clones in this sample may be carry-over from other donors' samples. The J gene is TRBJ2-5, the V gene TRBV28; 7 nucleotides match TRBD1. The material sequenced was naive CD4+ T cells from PBMCs. The subset here: CD45RA+ positively selected. The CDR3 loop reads CASSLSTGSLETQYF. The CDR3 DNA sequence: TGTGCCAGCAGTTTATCGACAGGGTCCCTGGAGACCCAGTACTTC.